This is a list of T cell receptor beta chains from one sample in a study of cytomegalovirus exposure and HLA in healthy donors. Profiling relied on immunoSEQ multiplex PCR, and the TCRdb table lists in-frame clones only, not all of them. The data hold some 90,000 clones, with 87% observed a single time. The sequenced sample consisted of PBMCs. Receptors originate from a woman in her thirties in good health and CMV-seronegative. Both conserved end residues are part of each CDR3. The order of the fields is clone size, D gene, V gene, J gene, CDR3 DNA, CDR3 protein. A D gene is named only where the DNA matches it firmly. Only some rows state a clone size, as once, few, many or a class for expanded clones.

NA	TRBD1	TRBV5-8	TRBJ2-7	TGTGCCAGCAGCTTGGTGGGGTGGGACAGGAGCTCCTACGAGCAGTACTTC	CASSLVGWDRSSYEQYF
NA	NA	TRBV4-2	TRBJ2-7	TGTGCCAGCAGCCCAGGGAACAGCAATTACGAGCAGTACTTC	CASSPGNSNYEQYF
NA	TRBD2	TRBV28	TRBJ2-3	TGTGCCAGCAGTGGCGGGAGATTCGCAGATACGCAGTATTTT	CASSGGRFADTQYF
NA	NA	TRBV29-1	TRBJ2-3	TGCAGCGTTGACTTAGCATTTACGCAGTATTTT	CSVDLAFTQYF
NA	NA	TRBV5-4	TRBJ1-1	TGTGCCAGTTTGTTATCGCCAGTAAACACTGAAGCTTTCTTT	CASLLSPVNTEAFF
NA	NA	TRBV14	TRBJ1-1	TGTGCCAGCAGCCAAGATCATACTGAAGCTTTCTTT	CASSQDHTEAFF
many	NA	TRBV5-5	TRBJ2-1	TGTGCCAGCAGCACTGCTGGACAGCTCTACAATGAGCAGTTCTTC	CASSTAGQLYNEQFF
NA	NA	TRBV29-1	TRBJ2-7	TGCAGCGTTGAGGAGACCGCACTCTCCTACGAGCAGTACTTC	CSVEETALSYEQYF
NA	NA	TRBV5-1	TRBJ2-7	TGCGCCAGCAGCTTGATCGGGGGAAACTACGAGCAGTACTTC	CASSLIGGNYEQYF
NA	NA	TRBV27	TRBJ1-1	TGTGCCAGCAGTTTACAGATAAACAGGGCCCGAGCTTTCTTT	CASSLQINRARAFF
NA	NA	TRBV29-1	TRBJ2-3	TGCAGCGTTGTCGGCGGGGAATTTAAAACAGATACGCAGTATTTT	CSVVGGEFKTDTQYF
once	NA	TRBV4-3	TRBJ2-7	TGCGCCAGCAGCCAAGGCCGACAGGACTACGAGCAGTACTTC	CASSQGRQDYEQYF
NA	TRBD1	TRBV28	TRBJ1-5	TGTGCCAGCAGTTTACGGGACAGCTTTGAGCCCCAGCATTTT	CASSLRDSFEPQHF
NA	NA	TRBV6-1	TRBJ2-1	TGTGCCAGCAGTGACTTTGGTCAGTCCTACAATGAGCAGTTCTTC	CASSDFGQSYNEQFF
NA	NA	TRBV6-5	TRBJ1-1	TGTGCCAGCAGTTACTCCGACAGCTACATGAACACTGAAGCTTTCTTT	CASSYSDSYMNTEAFF
NA	TRBD1	TRBV29-1	TRBJ1-2	TGCAGCGTCCAGGGGGCTAGGGATGGCTACACCTTC	CSVQGARDGYTF
NA	NA	TRBV19	TRBJ1-6	TGTGCCAGTAGTATAGGGGGCGTCGGTTCACCCCTCCACTTT	CASSIGGVGSPLHF
NA	TRBD2	TRBV13	TRBJ2-1	TGTGCCAGCAGCGAGCGGGGGGGCTTGGGTGAGCAGTTCTTC	CASSERGGLGEQFF
NA	NA	TRBV7-9	TRBJ1-5	TGTGCCAGCAGCTCCGAGCGGGACGGTCATCAGCCCCAGCATTTT	CASSSERDGHQPQHF
NA	NA	TRBV9	TRBJ2-7	TGTGCCAGCAGCGTAGACGGGCAGGGCCTCTACGAGCAGTACTTC	CASSVDGQGLYEQYF
NA	TRBD2	TRBV19	TRBJ2-1	TGTGCCAGTAGTATGATGAGCGGGACGAGATCCTACAATGAGCAGTTCTTC	CASSMMSGTRSYNEQFF
NA	TRBD2	TRBV7-2	TRBJ2-7	TGTGCCAGCAGCTCCCCCAGCGGGAGGAGGTCCTACGAGCAGTACTTC	CASSSPSGRRSYEQYF
once	TRBD1	TRBV6-1	TRBJ1-6	TGTGCCAGCAGTGTCTCCAGCTTCCGACAGGGATCGGCACCCCTCCACTTT	CASSVSSFRQGSAPLHF
NA	TRBD1	TRBV27	TRBJ1-5	TGTGCCAGCCGCTCAGGGGGTGGCGATCAGCCCCAGCATTTT	CASRSGGGDQPQHF
NA	TRBD1	TRBV5-3	TRBJ2-1	TGTGCCTTAAGTGACAGGGGAAATGAGCAGTTCTTC	CALSDRGNEQFF
NA	NA	TRBV4-1	TRBJ2-7	TGCGCCAGCAGCCGGGTAGACAGTCCCTACGAGCAGTACTTC	CASSRVDSPYEQYF
NA	TRBD2	TRBV9	TRBJ2-1	TGTGCCAGCAGCGGAACACTAGCGGGGGGGTACTACAATGAGCAGTTCTTC	CASSGTLAGGYYNEQFF
NA	NA	TRBV7-7	TRBJ2-1	TGTGCCAGCAGCTTCCCTCCCAATGAGCAGTTCTTC	CASSFPPNEQFF
NA	NA	TRBV7-2	TRBJ1-5	TGTGCCAGCAGCTTAGTAGGTACAGGCGGCAATCAGCCCCAGCATTTT	CASSLVGTGGNQPQHF
NA	NA	TRBV7-9	TRBJ2-5	TGTGCCAGCAGCTCTCGAGAGACCCAGTACTTC	CASSSRETQYF
NA	TRBD1	TRBV11-3	TRBJ2-7	TGTGCCAGCAGCTTAGAGGGACAGGGGGTAAACGAGCAGTACTTC	CASSLEGQGVNEQYF
NA	NA	TRBV9	TRBJ2-1	TGTGCCAGCCCGGGACTGCGAGTAGGGGATGAGCAGTTCTTC	CASPGLRVGDEQFF
few	TRBD1	TRBV7-3	TRBJ1-1	TGTGCCAGCAGCTCCCAGGGGGGAGTGAACACTGAAGCTTTCTTT	CASSSQGGVNTEAFF
NA	TRBD1	TRBV6-4	TRBJ1-1	TGTGCCAGCTCGACAGGGGGGAGAGCTGAAGCTTTCTTT	CASSTGGRAEAFF
NA	TRBD1	TRBV9	TRBJ1-2	TGTGCCAGCAGCGTAGAAGGGGGCTTCGGCTACACCTTC	CASSVEGGFGYTF